The 27 T cell receptor beta chains in this list originate from one sample, sequenced in a study of Graves' ophthalmopathy and Graves' hyperthyroidism. RNA transcripts provided the template for amplifying TCR beta CDR3 regions. HTBI-primed first-round RT-PCR preceded second-round multiplex PCR. Each CDR3 protein is one row after TCRdb ran MiXCR on the multiplex PCR reads. The sample records some 520,000 distinct CDR3 sequences, over 13% being singletons. The sample comprised blood. The receptors were gathered from a woman in her thirties with Graves' ophthalmopathy.

This clonotype has only a few counts. The gene calls are TRBV20-1 and TRBJ1-6, with D possibly matching TRBD1 (5 bases). CDR3 length: 14 residues. From germline, CDR1 is DFQATT and CDR2 SNEGSKA (reference sequence). Trimming pared 6 bases from V and 9 bases from J, leaving 18 bases between. The chain's CDR3 is CSAGGAGFGSPLHF. The CDR3 nucleotides read TGCAGTGCCGGAGGGGCAGGGTTCGGTTCACCCCTCCACTTT.

The chain has TRBV25-1 and TRBJ2-7, with 8 bases lining up with TRBD2. CDR1 is MGHDK, CDR2 SYGVNS, per germline. The CDR3 runs to 21 residues. The J segment lost 3 bases and the V segment lost 6 bases, leaving 28 bases of the junction unmatched. CDR3: CASSPRGLTSLAGRGGYEQYF. The CDR3 nucleotides read TGTGCCAGCAGCCCCAGAGGGTTGACCTCGCTGGCAGGACGGGGGGGCTACGAGCAGTACTTC.

In this sample, this clonotype turned up a few times. The V and J genes are TRBV11-1 and TRBJ2-7; 10 positions agree with TRBD2. J gave up 5 bases and V 5 bases, and 12 bases lay outside the gene matches. Germline values: CDR1 SGHAT, CDR2 FQDESV (reference sequence). The CDR3 consists of 16 residues. The chain's CDR3 is CASSPRGAGGKNEQYF. The CDR3 DNA follows: TGTGCCAGCAGCCCCAGAGGAGCGGGGGGGAAGAACGAGCAGTACTTC.

In its sample, this clonotype was seen a few times. This rearrangement joins TRBV5-1 to TRBJ2-4; D may be TRBD2 (5 bases). Germline V gene sequence: CDR1 SGHRS, CDR2 YFSETQ. Deletions cut 0 bases from V and 0 bases from J, with 10 bases between. The CDR3 extends over 16 amino acids. The CDR3 nucleotides read TGCGCCAGCAGCTTGGAATCTAGCATAGCCAAAAACATTCAGTACTTC. Its protein product is CASSLESSIAKNIQYF.

Remarks on this clonotype: A read error is possible here, since a much larger clone lies one base away. The V gene is TRBV6-1, the J gene TRBJ2-2; maybe TRBD1 (5 bases). The CDR3 sequence is 13 residues long. Germline V gives CDR1 MNHNS, CDR2 SASEGT. The CDR3 nucleotides are TGTGTCAGCAGTGAACAGGTCACCGGGGAGCTGTTTTTT. Protein: CVSSEQVTGELFF.

This clonotype came up many times. V and J are TRBV12-3 or TRBV12-4 and TRBJ2-5; 8 bases match TRBD2. Trimming at V came to 1 base and at J to 9 bases, leaving 13 bases not matched to a gene. The CDR3 spans 16 residues. In DNA, the CDR3 is TGTGCCAGCAGTTTAGGCCCAGCGGGGGCGGGTTCGGCCCAGTACTTC. Residues: CASSLGPAGAGSAQYF.

This clonotype was seen repeatedly, ten times or more. The genes are TRBV11-2 and TRBJ2-5, with TRBD2 matching 14 bases. Per germline, CDR1 SGHAT and CDR2 FQNNGV. Unmatched junction bases numbered 13, after V lost 4 bases and J lost 6 bases. The CDR3 sequence is 18 residues long. In DNA form, the CDR3 reads TGTGCCAGCAGCTACGCCGAGACTAGCGGGAGGGCCTTGAAGACCCAGTACTTC. Residues: CASSYAETSGRALKTQYF.

This clonotype has more than one count but fewer than ten. This sequence joins TRBV12-3 or TRBV12-4 and TRBJ1-5; TRBD1 might be the D (5 bases). V gave up 5 bases and J gave up 4 bases, with 15 bases separating them. The CDR3 extends over 15 amino acids. The DNA for the CDR3 is TGTGCCAGCAGTGGCTCAATGACAGAGAATCAGCCCCAGCATTTT. Encoded protein: CASSGSMTENQPQHF.

This clonotype was picked up many times. The CDR3, as DNA: TGCAGTGCTAGTTTACTAGCGAGAACTTACGAGCAGTACTTC. Translated: CSASLLARTYEQYF. The rearrangement joins TRBV20-1 to TRBJ2-7; 7 nucleotides match TRBD2. CDR3 size: 14 residues. Germline CDR1 and CDR2: DFQATT and SNEGSKA (reference sequence). V lost 3 bases to trimming and J lost 4 bases; unmatched junction nucleotides: 9.

This clonotype was found once. This may arise from a read error, as a much more abundant clone is one base away. V and J are TRBV7-9 and TRBJ1-2, with a weak D call TRBD1 (6 bases). The CDR3 is made up of 13 amino acids. Per germline, CDR1 SEHNR and CDR2 FQNEAQ (reference sequence). The CDR3 bases are TGTGCCAGCAGCTCTACAGGGAAGGGTGGCTACTCCTTC. Translated: CASSSTGKGGYSF.

This chain uses TRBV12-3 or TRBV12-4 with TRBJ1-1; D not resolved. V lost 6 bases, J lost 4 bases, and 15 bases lay in between. The CDR3 totals 14 residues. The CDR3 here is CASREGGYFTEAFF. The CDR3 bases are TGTGCCAGCAGAGAGGGAGGGTATTTCACTGAAGCTTTCTTT.

Many counts were recorded for this clonotype. The chain carries TRBV19 and TRBJ2-5; TRBD2 aligns across 16 bases. The junction had 8 bases not matched to a gene; V was cut back by 5 bases and J by 5 bases. Germline lookup yields CDR1 LNHDA and CDR2 SQIVND (reference sequence). The CDR3 runs to 17 residues. CDR3 loop: CASSSRGLAGGPETQYF. CDR3 DNA: TGTGCCAGTAGTTCCAGGGGACTAGCGGGAGGGCCCGAGACCCAGTACTTC.

This clonotype was counted once. The germline gene is not matched at one end of the junction; a read error may be the cause. The chain has TRBV5-1 and TRBJ2-7; D gene ambiguous. The V gene's germline CDR1 is SGHRS and CDR2 YFSETQ. This CDR3 is 14 amino acids long. CDR3: CACSLKGSSYEQYF. The CDR3 DNA reads TGCGCCTGCAGCTTGAAGGGAAGCTCCTACGAGCAGTACTTC. Drawing the rest from reference TRBV5-1 and TRBJ2-7, the complete variable domain is KAGVTQTPRYLIKTRGQQVTLSCSPISGHRSVSWYQQTPGQGLQFLFEYFSETQRNKGNFPGRFSGRQFSNSRSEMNVSTLELGDSALYLCACSLKGSSYEQYFGPGTRLTVT.

This clonotype was counted ten times or more. This chain links TRBV6-1 with TRBJ1-6, with unresolved D. V was clipped by 4 bases and J by 7 bases, with 11 bases between them. Germline loops: CDR1 MNHNS, CDR2 SASEGT. This CDR3 contains 14 residues. CDR3 sequence reads: CASSAHRGNSPLHF. In nucleotides, the CDR3 is TGTGCCAGCAGTGCCCACAGAGGAAATTCACCCCTCCACTTT.

This clonotype was counted at least ten times. This chain links TRBV27 with TRBJ2-5; no definite D call. The germline V gene encodes CDR1 MNHEY and CDR2 SMNVEV (reference sequence). The germline V and J ends were trimmed by 0 bases and 3 bases, with 11 bases remaining between them. This CDR3 is 15 amino acids long. The CDR3 sequence is CASSLSSWGKETQYF. The DNA of the CDR3 is TGTGCCAGCAGTTTATCGTCGTGGGGTAAAGAGACCCAGTACTTC.

In its sample, this clonotype was seen many times. Being one base from a much bigger clone, this may be a read error. J is TRBJ1-2 and V is TRBV2; D perhaps matches TRBD1 (6 bases). CDR1 is SNHLY, CDR2 FYNNEI, per germline. Trimming stripped 6 bases from V and 2 bases from J, with 10 bases between. The CDR3 is 13 residues long. For the CDR3, the DNA is TGTGCCAGCAGGCCGGGACACAACTATGGCTACACCTTC. This gives the protein CASRPGHNYGYTF.

A single count supports this clonotype. The chain couples TRBV12-3 or TRBV12-4 to TRBJ2-7; D is undetermined. The V end lost 3 bases, the J end lost 0 bases, and 9 bases lay between the germline ends. This CDR3 region has 14 residues. The CDR3 reads CASSFGYFSYEQYF. The DNA for the CDR3 is TGTGCCAGCAGTTTTGGATATTTCTCCTACGAGCAGTACTTC.

This clonotype was counted at least ten times. A junction boundary mismatches the germline segment, possibly from a read error. This rearrangement joins TRBV2 to TRBJ2-7, with TRBD1 as a possible D gene (6 bases). CDR3 size: 14 residues. CDR1 and CDR2 from the germline V gene are SNHLY and FYNNEI. The CDR3 coding sequence is TGTGCCAGCAGTGAAAAACAGGGCTCCTCCGAGCAGTACTTC. Amino acid sequence: CASSEKQGSSEQYF.

The rearrangement uses TRBV4-2 and TRBJ1-3; D perhaps matches TRBD1 (6 bases). This CDR3 contains 15 residues. Trimming took off 0 bases at V and 3 bases at J, with 9 bases between the two ends. CDR1 and CDR2 from the germline V gene are LGHNA and YNFKEQ. CDR3 sequence: CASSQEGANGNTIYF. For the CDR3, the DNA is TGTGCCAGCAGCCAAGAGGGGGCTAATGGAAACACCATATATTTT.

This clonotype has ten or more counts. The genes are TRBV6-1 and TRBJ2-7; D gene uncertain. The V and J ends lost 4 bases and 7 bases respectively, with 8 bases between them. The CDR3 is made up of 11 amino acids. Germline V lookup: CDR1 MNHNS, CDR2 SASEGT. The CDR3 loop is CASSGKWEQYF. CDR3 coding DNA: TGTGCCAGCAGTGGTAAGTGGGAGCAGTACTTC.

This clonotype was detected ten times or more. The rearrangement joins TRBV28 to TRBJ1-1, with D tentatively TRBD1 (5 bases). Germline CDR1 MDHEN, CDR2 SYDVKM. The CDR3 extends over 17 amino acids. V was clipped by 2 bases and J by 3 bases, with 19 bases between them. The CDR3 bases are TGTGCCAGCAGTTTAGTATATTGGCGGCAGGGATACACTGAAGCTTTCTTT. Protein: CASSLVYWRQGYTEAFF.

The genes are TRBV19 and TRBJ1-5; D unresolved. V lost 3 bases and J lost 3, with 6 bases in between. Per the germline V gene, CDR1 is LNHDA and CDR2 is SQIVND (reference sequence). CDR3 length: 13 amino acids. The CDR3, as DNA: TGTGCCAGTAGTATTGGCCACAATCAGCCCCAGCATTTT. This encodes CASSIGHNQPQHF.

The table lists this clonotype with many counts. V usage is TRBV5-1 and J usage is TRBJ2-7; D not certain. The CDR3 is 14 residues long. Germline V gives CDR1 SGHRS, CDR2 YFSETQ. V was shortened by 4 bases and J by 0 bases, with 11 bases between the two germline ends. The CDR3 bases are TGCGCCAGCAGCCCTACGGTTCCCTCCTACGAGCAGTACTTC. Its translation: CASSPTVPSYEQYF.

This clonotype has ten or more counts. This rearrangement joins TRBV12-3 or TRBV12-4 to TRBJ2-2; TRBD1 agrees at 7 bases. J lost 0 bases, V lost 7 bases, and 5 bases had no gene match. This CDR3 is built from 15 residues. The CDR3 DNA reads TGTGCCAGCACCTGGGGGACAGCGAACACCGGGGAGCTGTTTTTT. Its translation is CASTWGTANTGELFF.

This clonotype was observed many times. The chain uses TRBV19 and TRBJ1-2; D uncertain. Trimming pared 11 bases from V and 0 bases from J, leaving 13 bases between. Germline-derived CDR1 and CDR2 are LNHDA and SQIVND (reference sequence). The CDR3 has 13 residues. The CDR3 is CAAYTEANYGYTF. The CDR3 nucleotides read TGTGCCGCCTATACAGAAGCTAACTATGGCTACACCTTC.

This clonotype was detected many times. V is TRBV6-5 and J is TRBJ2-7, with D possibly TRBD1 on 5 matching bases. Germline CDR1 is MNHEY and CDR2 is SVGAGI. Trimming stripped 6 bases from V and 2 bases from J, with 17 bases between. This CDR3 spans 15 amino acids. The CDR3 DNA is TGTGCCAGCAGACCCCAGGGTCTTAGGACCTACGAGCAGTACTTC. This sequence encodes CASRPQGLRTYEQYF.

This clonotype was counted at least ten times. The rearrangement joins TRBV14 to TRBJ2-5; D ambiguous. The CDR3 totals 13 residues. The V gene lost 2 bases and the J gene lost 6 bases, with 10 bases spanning the gap. In germline, CDR1 is SGHDN, CDR2 FVKESK. This CDR3 is CASSQSLGKTQYF. The CDR3 nucleotides read TGTGCCAGCAGCCAAAGCTTGGGGAAGACCCAGTACTTC.